Listed here are 14 T cell receptor beta chains from one sample, sequenced in a study of beta chain features in type 1 diabetes. Reverse transcribing all isolated RNA meant expressed TCRB transcripts were sequenced. The data were produced by immunoSEQ multiplex PCR, yet TCRdb's version contains in-frame clones alone and is incomplete. The table has around 240,000 clones, around 9.6% seen once. Sequences were obtained from naive CD4+ T cells from blood. Every receptor here comes from a woman aged 18-29 years in good health.

V and J are TRBV5-4 and TRBJ2-7, with 11 bases that match TRBD2. Germline-derived CDR1 and CDR2 are SGHNT and YYREEE (reference sequence). V trimming: 4 bases; J trimming: 2 bases; junction bases outside the gene matches: 5. CDR3 length equals 15 residues. In DNA, the CDR3 is TGTGCCAGCAGCCAGACTAGCGGGACGACCTACGAGCAGTACTTC. Its protein product is CASSQTSGTTYEQYF.

This clone was seen a handful of times. Other DNA sequences in this sample translate to the same CDR3. The chain employs TRBV2 and TRBJ2-7, with 11 nucleotides matching TRBD2. CDR3 length: 14 amino acids. Germline CDR1 and CDR2: SNHLY and FYNNEI. V gave up 6 bases and J gave up 4 bases; unmatched junction bases: 5. This CDR3 reads CASRPGLAVYEQYF. Written as DNA, the CDR3 is TGTGCCAGCAGGCCGGGACTAGCGGTTTACGAGCAGTACTTC.

The sample holds a few counts of this clone. The V gene is TRBV18, the J gene TRBJ2-7; 8 nucleotides align to TRBD1. This CDR3 comprises 14 residues. Trimming cost V 6 bases and J 3 bases; bases outside gene matches: 7. The germline V gene has CDR1 KGHSH and CDR2 LQKENI. CDR3 sequence reads: CASSQGTGLYEQYF. In nucleotides, the CDR3 is TGTGCCAGCTCCCAAGGGACAGGCCTCTACGAGCAGTACTTC.

The J gene is TRBJ2-7, the V gene TRBV5-1; 12 nucleotides line up with TRBD2. Germline trimming cut 4 bases from V and 7 bases from J; bases unmatched to any gene: 6. CDR1 is SGHRS and CDR2 is YFSETQ in the germline V gene. This CDR3 is built from 14 residues. The CDR3 nucleotides are TGCGCCAGCAGCCTAGCGGGAGGGCCCCGAGAGCAGTACTTC. It is translated as CASSLAGGPREQYF.

The J gene is TRBJ2-7, the V gene TRBV5-1; a possible D gene is TRBD2 (6 bases). In germline, CDR1 is SGHRS, CDR2 YFSETQ. The CDR3 has 17 amino acids. Trimming shortened V by 1 base and J by 3 bases, and 20 bases separated the two germline ends. CDR3 in amino acids: CASSLIRSRELSYEQYF. The CDR3 DNA is TGCGCCAGCAGCTTGATAAGATCACGGGAGCTTAGCTACGAGCAGTACTTC.

This clone was counted ten times or more. This CDR3 is also generated by other DNA sequences in the sample. This chain uses TRBV18 with TRBJ2-7, with a weak D call TRBD1 (5 bases). The CDR3 spans 12 residues. The V end was cut by 2 bases, the J end by 3 bases, with 5 bases between. Germline-derived CDR1 and CDR2 are KGHSH and LQKENI. The CDR3 DNA reads as TGTGCCAGCTCACCAAGGGGCTACGAGCAGTACTTC. Residues: CASSPRGYEQYF. Looking up the rest from reference TRBV18 and TRBJ2-7 gives the full variable domain: NAGVMQNPRHLVRRRGQEARLRCSPMKGHSHVYWYRQLPEEGLKFMVYLQKENIIDESGMPKERFSAEFPKEGPSILRIQQVVRGDSAAYFCASSPRGYEQYFGPGTRLTVT.

This clone was observed a handful of times. The chain employs TRBV14 and TRBJ1-1; possibly TRBD1 for D (5 bases). Germline CDR1 reads SGHDN; CDR2 reads FVKESK. V lost 0 bases to trimming and J lost 4 bases, with 15 bases between them. The CDR3 is 16 residues long. This chain's CDR3 is CASSQEFGRVGTEAFF. CDR3 nucleotide sequence: TGTGCCAGCAGCCAAGAGTTTGGCAGGGTGGGCACTGAAGCTTTCTTT.

V gene TRBV28 combines with J gene TRBJ2-7, with D perhaps TRBD1 (5 bases). Germline V lookup: CDR1 MDHEN, CDR2 SYDVKM. The CDR3 sequence is 13 residues long. With 1 base removed from V and 6 bases from J, the gap between germline ends came to 10 bases. DNA for the CDR3: TGTGCCAGCAGTTTATTCCAGGGCGGCGAGCAGTACTTC. It translates to CASSLFQGGEQYF.

The chain joins TRBV25-1 to TRBJ1-6; tentative D call: TRBD1 (5 bases). Germline V gives CDR1 MGHDK, CDR2 SYGVNS. The CDR3 loop spans 14 amino acids. V gave up 6 bases and J gave up 10 bases, with 16 bases separating them. The CDR3 spells CASREDTTGSPLHF. In nucleotides, the CDR3 is TGTGCCAGCAGAGAGGACACTACGGGCTCACCCCTCCACTTT.

The chain employs TRBV15 and TRBJ2-7; 10 bases match TRBD2. Germline-derived CDR1 and CDR2 are LNHNV and YYDKDF (reference sequence). The junction had 4 bases not matched to a gene; V was cut back by 1 base and J by 4 bases. This CDR3 has 15 residues. The CDR3 here is CATSRASGRVYEQYF. The CDR3 coding sequence is TGTGCCACCAGCAGAGCAAGCGGGAGGGTTTACGAGCAGTACTTC. Full variable domain (remainder filled in from reference TRBV15 and TRBJ2-7): DAMVIQNPRYQVTQFGKPVTLSCSQTLNHNVMYWYQQKSSQAPKLLFHYYDKDFNNEADTPDNFQSRRPNTSFCFLDIRSPGLGDTAMYLCATSRASGRVYEQYFGPGTRLTVT.

The rearrangement joins TRBV21-1 to TRBJ1-2; no check of the table's D call, TRBD1, against the DNA was made. TRBV21-1 is a documented pseudogene. The CDR3 loop spans 17 amino acids. CDR3 loop: CASTRDPSGTGVYGYTF. The CDR3 DNA sequence: TGTGCCAGCACCAGAGACCCCTCGGGGACAGGGGTTTATGGCTACACCTTC.

CDR3 amino acids: CASSVLAGGLYNEQFF. In DNA form, the CDR3 reads TGTGCCAGTAGTGTACTAGCGGGGGGCCTCTACAATGAGCAGTTCTTC. V is TRBV19 and J is TRBJ2-1; 12 bases line up with TRBD2. CDR1 and CDR2 (germline): LNHDA, SQIVND (reference sequence). This CDR3 contains 16 residues. Unmatched junction bases numbered 5, after V lost 5 bases and J lost 3 bases.

This clone was observed a handful of times. The chain is built from TRBV29-1 and TRBJ2-1; 10 bases match TRBD2. The J segment lost 7 bases and the V segment lost 5 bases, leaving 8 bases of the junction unmatched. Germline values: CDR1 SQVTM, CDR2 ANQGSEA. The length of the CDR3 is 14 residues. The CDR3 nucleotides are TGCAGCGTTAGGGAGCGGGAGGGCCGTAATGAGCAGTTCTTC. It yields the protein CSVREREGRNEQFF.

The V and J genes are TRBV6-1 and TRBJ1-5; maybe TRBD1 (6 bases). Trimming pared 6 bases from V and 6 bases from J, leaving 15 bases between. Germline V gene sequence: CDR1 MNHNS, CDR2 SASEGT. The CDR3 contains 14 residues. CDR3 nucleotide sequence: TGTGCCAGCAGGACGCGGGGGGGGGCTCAGCCCCAGCATTTT. Its protein product is CASRTRGGAQPQHF.